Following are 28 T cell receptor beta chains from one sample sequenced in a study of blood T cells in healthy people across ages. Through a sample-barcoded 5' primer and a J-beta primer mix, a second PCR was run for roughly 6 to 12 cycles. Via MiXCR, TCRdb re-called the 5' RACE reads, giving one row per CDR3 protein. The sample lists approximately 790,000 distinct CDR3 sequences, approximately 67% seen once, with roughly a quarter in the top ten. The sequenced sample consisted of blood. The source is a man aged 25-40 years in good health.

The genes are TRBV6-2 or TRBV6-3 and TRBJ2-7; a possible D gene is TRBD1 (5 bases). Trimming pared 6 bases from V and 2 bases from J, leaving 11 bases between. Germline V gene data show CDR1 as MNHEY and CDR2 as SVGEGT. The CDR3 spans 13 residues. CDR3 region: CASSPGPPYEQYF. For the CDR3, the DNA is TGTGCCAGCAGCCCAGGGCCCCCCTACGAGCAGTACTTC.

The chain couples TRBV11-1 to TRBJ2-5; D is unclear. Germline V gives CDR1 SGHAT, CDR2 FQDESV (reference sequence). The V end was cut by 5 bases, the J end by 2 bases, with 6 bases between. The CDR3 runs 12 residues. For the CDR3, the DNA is TGTGCCAGCAGCACGATACAAGAGACCCAGTACTTC. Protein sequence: CASSTIQETQYF.

The CDR3 DNA reads as TGTGCCAGCAGTTCCTCGACTAGCGGGGGAAAAAACATTCAGTACTTC. It codes for CASSSSTSGGKNIQYF. The rearrangement uses TRBV6-2 or TRBV6-3 and TRBJ2-4; 12 bases align to TRBD2. The V segment lost 4 bases and the J segment 4 bases; nucleotides outside the gene matches: 5. Germline values: CDR1 MNHEY, CDR2 SVGEGT. The CDR3 has 16 residues.

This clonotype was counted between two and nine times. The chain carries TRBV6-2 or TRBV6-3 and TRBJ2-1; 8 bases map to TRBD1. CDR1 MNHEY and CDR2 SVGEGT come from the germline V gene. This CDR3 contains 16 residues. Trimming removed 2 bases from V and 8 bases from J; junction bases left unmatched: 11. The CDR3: CASSYRGQGLSDEQFF. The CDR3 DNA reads TGTGCCAGCAGTTACCGAGGACAGGGATTAAGCGATGAGCAGTTCTTC.

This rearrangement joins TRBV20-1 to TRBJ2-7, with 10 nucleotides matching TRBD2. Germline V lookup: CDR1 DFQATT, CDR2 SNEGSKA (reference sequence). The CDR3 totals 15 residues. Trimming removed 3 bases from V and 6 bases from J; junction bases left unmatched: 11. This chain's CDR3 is CSASYSSGSQLEQYF. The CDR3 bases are TGCAGTGCTAGTTACTCTAGCGGGAGTCAACTCGAGCAGTACTTC.

DNA of the CDR3: TGCAGTGCTAGAGATCTGGACAGTGACTATGAAAAACTGTTTTTT. This sequence encodes CSARDLDSDYEKLFF. The rearrangement uses TRBV20-1 and TRBJ1-4, with D possibly TRBD1 on 6 matching bases. The germline V gene encodes CDR1 DFQATT and CDR2 SNEGSKA (reference sequence). V was trimmed by 0 bases and J by 6 bases, leaving 14 bases between them. The CDR3 consists of 15 residues.

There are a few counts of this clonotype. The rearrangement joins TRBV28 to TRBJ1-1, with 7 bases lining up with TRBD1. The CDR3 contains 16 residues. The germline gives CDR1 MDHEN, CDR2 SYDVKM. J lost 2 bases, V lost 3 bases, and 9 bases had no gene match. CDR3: CASSFRGQASNTEAFF. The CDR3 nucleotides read TGTGCCAGCAGTTTTAGGGGGCAGGCAAGTAACACTGAAGCTTTCTTT.

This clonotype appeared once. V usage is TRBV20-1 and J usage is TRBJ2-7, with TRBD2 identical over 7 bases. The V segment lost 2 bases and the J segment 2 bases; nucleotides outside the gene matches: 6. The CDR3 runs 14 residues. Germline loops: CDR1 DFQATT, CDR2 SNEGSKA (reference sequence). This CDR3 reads CSARLASGTYEQYF. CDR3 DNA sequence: TGCAGTGCTAGATTAGCTAGCGGTACCTACGAGCAGTACTTC.

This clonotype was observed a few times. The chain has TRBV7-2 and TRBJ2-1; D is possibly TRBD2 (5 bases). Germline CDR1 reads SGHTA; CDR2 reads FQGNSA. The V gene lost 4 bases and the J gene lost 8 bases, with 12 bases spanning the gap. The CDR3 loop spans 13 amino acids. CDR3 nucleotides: TGTGCCAGCAGCTCGGTTGCGGGTGATGAGCAGTTCTTC. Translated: CASSSVAGDEQFF.

CDR3 nucleotide sequence: TGCGCCAGCAGTTCCAGCGGGGGGGCCGGATCAGATACGCAGTATTTT. Its translation is CASSSSGGAGSDTQYF. The chain carries TRBV10-2 and TRBJ2-3; 10 bases fit TRBD2. Germline values: CDR1 WSHSY, CDR2 SAAADI. This CDR3 has 16 amino acids. V trimming: 5 bases; J trimming: 4 bases; junction bases outside the gene matches: 9.

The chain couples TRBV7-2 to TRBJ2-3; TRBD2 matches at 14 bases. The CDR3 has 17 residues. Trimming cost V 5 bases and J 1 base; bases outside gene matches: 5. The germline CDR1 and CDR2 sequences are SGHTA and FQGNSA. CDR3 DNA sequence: TGTGCCAGCAGCCGGGGACTAGCGGGGGTCGGCACAGATACGCAGTATTTT. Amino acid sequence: CASSRGLAGVGTDTQYF.

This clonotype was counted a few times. In nucleotides, the CDR3 is TGCGCCAGCAGCTTGGACACTACCTACGAGCAGTACTTC. Translating gives CASSLDTTYEQYF. The J gene is TRBJ2-7, the V gene TRBV5-1; unclear D gene. In germline, CDR1 is SGHRS, CDR2 YFSETQ. Trimming took 0 bases from V and 2 from J, leaving 6 bases between them. The CDR3 length is 13 residues.

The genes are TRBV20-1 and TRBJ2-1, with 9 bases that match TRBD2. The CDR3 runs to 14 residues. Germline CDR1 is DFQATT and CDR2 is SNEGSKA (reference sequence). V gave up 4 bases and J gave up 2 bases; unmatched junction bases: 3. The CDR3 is CSAMGGGAYNEQFF. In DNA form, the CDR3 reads TGCAGTGCTATGGGCGGGGGGGCCTACAATGAGCAGTTCTTC.

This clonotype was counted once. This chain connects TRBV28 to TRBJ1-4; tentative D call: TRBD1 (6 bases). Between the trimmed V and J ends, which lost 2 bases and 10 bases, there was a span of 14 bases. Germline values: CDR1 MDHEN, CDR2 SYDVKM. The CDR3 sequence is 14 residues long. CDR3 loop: CASSLVTGSGKLFF. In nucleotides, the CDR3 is TGTGCCAGCAGTTTAGTGACAGGTTCCGGAAAACTGTTTTTT. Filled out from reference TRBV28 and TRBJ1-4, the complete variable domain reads DVKVTQSSRYLVKRTGEKVFLECVQDMDHENMFWYRQDPGLGLRLIYFSYDVKMKEKGDIPEGYSVSREKKERFSLILESASTNQTSMYLCASSLVTGSGKLFFGSGTQLSVL.

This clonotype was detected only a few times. The CDR3, as DNA: TGTGCCAGCAGTTTTAGCAGGGGGATCGACGAGCAGTACTTC. Its translation is CASSFSRGIDEQYF. The V and J genes are TRBV12-3 or TRBV12-4 and TRBJ2-7; 7 bases align to TRBD1. This CDR3 has 14 residues. The J segment lost 5 bases and the V segment lost 3 bases, leaving 7 bases of the junction unmatched.

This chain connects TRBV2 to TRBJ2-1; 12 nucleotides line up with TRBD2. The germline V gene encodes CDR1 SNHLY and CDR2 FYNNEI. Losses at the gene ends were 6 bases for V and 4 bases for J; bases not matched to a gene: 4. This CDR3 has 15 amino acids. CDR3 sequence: CASRKTSGGYNEQFF. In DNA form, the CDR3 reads TGTGCCAGCAGAAAAACTAGCGGGGGGTACAATGAGCAGTTCTTC.

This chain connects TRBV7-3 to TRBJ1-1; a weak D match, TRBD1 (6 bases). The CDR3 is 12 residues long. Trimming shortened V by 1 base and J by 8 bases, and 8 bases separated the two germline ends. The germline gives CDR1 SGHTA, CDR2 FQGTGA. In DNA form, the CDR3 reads TGTGCCAGCAGCTTAAATACAGGGGAAGCTTTCTTT. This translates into CASSLNTGEAFF.

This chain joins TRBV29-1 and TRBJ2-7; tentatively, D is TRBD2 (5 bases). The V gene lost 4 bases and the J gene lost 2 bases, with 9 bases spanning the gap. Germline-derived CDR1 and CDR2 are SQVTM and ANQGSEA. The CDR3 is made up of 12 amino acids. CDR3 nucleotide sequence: TGCAGCGTTGGAGGGTGGACCTACGAGCAGTACTTC. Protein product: CSVGGWTYEQYF.

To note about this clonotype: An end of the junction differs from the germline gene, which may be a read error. The DNA of the CDR3 is TGTGTCAGCAAGCGGGGATACGGGACAGGGCCCTACAATGAGCAGTTCTTC. Translating it yields CVSKRGYGTGPYNEQFF. This rearrangement joins TRBV27 to TRBJ2-1; 9 bases agree with TRBD1. This CDR3 is built from 17 residues. Germline loops: CDR1 MNHEY, CDR2 SMNVEV (reference sequence).

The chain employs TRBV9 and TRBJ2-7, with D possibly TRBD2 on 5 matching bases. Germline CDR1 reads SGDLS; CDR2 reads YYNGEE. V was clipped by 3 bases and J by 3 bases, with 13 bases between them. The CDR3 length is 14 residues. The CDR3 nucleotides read TGTGCCAGCAGCGCGCCCGGACTGGACTACGAGCAGTACTTC. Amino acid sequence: CASSAPGLDYEQYF.

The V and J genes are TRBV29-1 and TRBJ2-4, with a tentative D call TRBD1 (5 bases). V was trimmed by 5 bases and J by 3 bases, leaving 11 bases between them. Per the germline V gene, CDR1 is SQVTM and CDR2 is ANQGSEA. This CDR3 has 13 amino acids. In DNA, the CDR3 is TGCAGCGTTAGCAGGGTGGGCAAAAACATTCAGTACTTC. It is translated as CSVSRVGKNIQYF.

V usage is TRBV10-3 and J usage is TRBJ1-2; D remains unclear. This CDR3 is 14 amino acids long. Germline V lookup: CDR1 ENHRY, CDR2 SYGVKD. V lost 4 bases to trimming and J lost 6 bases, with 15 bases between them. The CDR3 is CAISVTSRENGYTF. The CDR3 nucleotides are TGTGCCATCAGTGTTACCTCGCGGGAGAATGGCTACACCTTC.

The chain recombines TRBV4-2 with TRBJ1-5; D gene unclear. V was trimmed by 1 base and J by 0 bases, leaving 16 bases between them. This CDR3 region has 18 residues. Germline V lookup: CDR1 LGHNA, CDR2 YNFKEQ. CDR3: CASSQGNFGSVSNQPQHF. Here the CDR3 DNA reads TGTGCCAGCAGCCAAGGGAATTTCGGGTCGGTTAGCAATCAGCCCCAGCATTTT.

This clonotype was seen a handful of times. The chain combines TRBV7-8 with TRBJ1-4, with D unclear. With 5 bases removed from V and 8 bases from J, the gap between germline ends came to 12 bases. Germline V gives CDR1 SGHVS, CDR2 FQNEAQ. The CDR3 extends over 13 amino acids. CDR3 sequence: CASSLTLAEKLFF. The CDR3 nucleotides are TGTGCCAGCAGCCTCACCCTAGCGGAAAAACTGTTTTTT. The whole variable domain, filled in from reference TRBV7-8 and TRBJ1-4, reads GAGVSQSPRYKVAKRGQDVALRCDPISGHVSLFWYQQALGQGPEFLTYFQNEAQLDKSGLPSDRFFAERPEGSVSTLKIQRTQQEDSAVYLCASSLTLAEKLFFGSGTQLSVL.

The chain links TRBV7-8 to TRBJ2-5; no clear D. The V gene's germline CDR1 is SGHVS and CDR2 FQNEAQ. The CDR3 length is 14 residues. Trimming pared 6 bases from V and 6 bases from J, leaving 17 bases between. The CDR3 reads CASRPAWSIQTQYF. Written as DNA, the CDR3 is TGTGCCAGCAGGCCAGCGTGGAGTATACAGACCCAGTACTTC.

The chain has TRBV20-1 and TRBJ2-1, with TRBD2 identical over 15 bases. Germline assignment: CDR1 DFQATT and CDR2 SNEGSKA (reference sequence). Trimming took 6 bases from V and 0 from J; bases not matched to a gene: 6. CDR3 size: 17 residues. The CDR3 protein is CSASGLAGGRSYNEQFF. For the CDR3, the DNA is TGCAGTGCCTCGGGACTAGCGGGGGGACGCTCCTACAATGAGCAGTTCTTC.

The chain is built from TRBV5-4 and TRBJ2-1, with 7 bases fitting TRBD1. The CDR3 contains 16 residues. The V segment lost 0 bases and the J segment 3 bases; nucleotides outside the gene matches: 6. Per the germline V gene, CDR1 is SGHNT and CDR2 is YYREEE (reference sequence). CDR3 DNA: TGTGCCAGCAGCTTGGATGGGGGACAGCACTACAATGAGCAGTTCTTC. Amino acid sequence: CASSLDGGQHYNEQFF.

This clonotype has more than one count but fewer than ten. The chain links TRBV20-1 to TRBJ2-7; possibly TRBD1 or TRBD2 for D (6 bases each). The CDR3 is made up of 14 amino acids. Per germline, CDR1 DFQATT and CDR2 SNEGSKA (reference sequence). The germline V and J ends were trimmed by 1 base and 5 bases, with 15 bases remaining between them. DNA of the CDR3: TGCAGTGCTAGAGGAGTTAGGGGGGTGGACGAGCAGTACTTC. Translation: CSARGVRGVDEQYF.